This TCR beta chain was captured in a study of regulatory T cells in long-lasting Graves disease. Combining iRepertoire HTBI primers with Arm-PCR of CDR3 regions, the authors built TCR beta libraries. Via MiXCR, TCRdb re-called the multiplex PCR reads, giving one row per CDR3 protein. This sample carries some 250,000 distinct CDR3 sequences, roughly 21% of them seen once, and the ten largest clones take about 15%. Study-wide points: Persistent Graves' patients possessed reduced TCR diversity relative to recently diagnosed ones. Preferential use of TRBV28, TRBJ1-2 and TRBJ2-5 was seen in persistent disease.

The CDR3 sequence is 16 residues long. Trimming took off 2 bases at V and 0 bases at J, with 12 bases between the two ends. The germline V gene has CDR1 SGHRS and CDR2 YFSETQ. Stated time point: newly diagnosed GD, antithyroid drugs for less than 3 months. There was RNA extracted from PBMCs, and the TCR library was made from it. Patients with Graves' disease were diagnosed by American Thyroid Association guidelines. This clonotype occurred many times. Its specificity is unknown. The chain uses TRBV5-1 and TRBJ2-4, with D possibly being TRBD1 (6 bases). Sequencing used peripheral blood mononuclear cells (PBMCs), obtained at new diagnosis, from a patient treated with antithyroid drugs. The sequence came from a female donor with Graves disease. Here the CDR3 reads CASSLNRALAKNIQYF. The CDR3 DNA is TGCGCCAGCAGCTTAAACAGGGCCCTAGCCAAAAACATTCAGTACTTC.